This TCR beta chain appears in the sequencing data of a study of T cell responses to AZD1222 COVID-19 vaccine. Assay used: immunoSEQ multiplex PCR; TCRdb lists only in-frame clones, some missing. The data show about 100,000 clones, roughly 84% seen once. The CDR3 runs to 13 residues. The germline V gene encodes CDR1 MNHEY and CDR2 SVGAGI. V lost 5 bases to trimming and J lost 1 base, with 8 bases between them. This rearrangement joins TRBV6-5 to TRBJ2-5; the D is unclear. The TCR comes from an adult in good health. The sequences come from peripheral blood, collected on day 0 of AZD1222 vaccination. The CDR3 nucleotides are TGTGCCAGCAGTCCCGGAAGCCAAGAGACCCAGTACTTC. Protein sequence: CASSPGSQETQYF.